Listed here are 14 T cell receptor beta chains from one sample, sequenced in a study of T-cell reconstitution after alpha-beta-depleted transplantation in children. Library preparation (for TCRbeta) was performed with unique molecular identifiers. TCRdb re-analysed the PCR reads in MiXCR, keeping a single row per CDR3 protein. This table has approximately 1,000,000 distinct CDR3 sequences, around 30% appearing once. The source was PBMCs, mostly from graft donor cells, collected 360 days after TCRalphabeta/CD19-depleted stem cell transplant. The receptors were gathered from a boy younger than two who had a stem cell transplant for SCID, so the T cells may come from the graft donor.

This chain connects TRBV11-1 to TRBJ2-6; D is undetermined. The CDR3 runs to 16 residues. Between the trimmed V and J ends, which lost 7 bases and 0 bases, there was a span of 13 bases. Germline CDR1 reads SGHAT; CDR2 reads FQDESV (reference sequence). The CDR3 loop is CASNRDGHSGANVLTF. The CDR3 DNA reads as TGTGCCAGCAATAGGGATGGGCACTCTGGGGCCAACGTCCTGACTTTC.

This clonotype has just a few counts. The chain has TRBV12-3 or TRBV12-4 and TRBJ2-3; TRBD2 is a possible D gene (6 bases). The CDR3 has 12 residues. The V gene lost 8 bases and the J gene lost 2 bases, with 8 bases spanning the gap. The CDR3 DNA reads TGTGCCAGCGGACTAAACACAGATACGCAGTATTTT. It yields the protein CASGLNTDTQYF.

This clonotype has only a few counts. The rearrangement uses TRBV5-1 and TRBJ1-1, with no clear D. Germline CDR1 SGHRS, CDR2 YFSETQ. Trimming removed 2 bases from V and 1 base from J, with 15 bases in between. This CDR3 is built from 16 residues. CDR3 sequence reads: CASSFTSGSGNTEAFF. The CDR3 DNA reads TGCGCCAGCAGCTTTACGTCGGGCAGTGGGAACACTGAAGCTTTCTTT.

This sequence joins TRBV5-1 and TRBJ2-1, with D perhaps matching TRBD1 (6 bases). Germline CDR1 and CDR2: SGHRS and YFSETQ. V lost 7 bases and J lost 7, with 18 bases in between. The CDR3 has 14 amino acids. The CDR3, as DNA: TGCGCCAGCTATCCCGGGACGGGGACAAATGAGCAGTTCTTC. Protein product: CASYPGTGTNEQFF.

This clonotype showed up just a few times. The rearrangement links TRBV4-1 to TRBJ2-1; no reliable D call. Trimming pared 1 base from V and 4 bases from J, leaving 8 bases between. The CDR3 length is 14 residues. CDR1 is MGHRA, CDR2 YSYEKL, per germline. The CDR3 nucleotides are TGCGCCAGCAGCCAAGGACGGCAGTACAATGAGCAGTTCTTC. Translated, it gives CASSQGRQYNEQFF.

The V and J genes are TRBV4-1 and TRBJ2-7, with a tentative D call TRBD2 (6 bases). Per the germline V gene, CDR1 is MGHRA and CDR2 is YSYEKL. The V gene lost 3 bases and the J gene lost 0 bases, with 15 bases spanning the gap. This CDR3 has 16 amino acids. In DNA form, the CDR3 reads TGCGCCAGCAGCCACATGGAGGGACTTAGCTCCTACGAGCAGTACTTC. Its protein is CASSHMEGLSSYEQYF.

This chain uses TRBV5-6 with TRBJ2-3; perhaps D is TRBD1 or TRBD2 (5 bases each). The CDR3 contains 14 residues. The V end was cut by 4 bases, the J end by 4 bases, with 13 bases between. CDR1 is SGHDT and CDR2 is YYEEEE in the germline V gene. The CDR3 DNA reads as TGTGCCAGCAGCACGGGACCACAACCAGATACGCAGTATTTT. It translates to CASSTGPQPDTQYF.

This sequence joins TRBV7-2 and TRBJ1-3; 7 positions agree with TRBD1. Losses at the gene ends were 5 bases for V and 4 bases for J; bases not matched to a gene: 8. The CDR3 loop spans 15 amino acids. Germline V gene data show CDR1 as SGHTA and CDR2 as FQGNSA. CDR3 nucleotide sequence: TGTGCCAGCAGCACCTGGACAGGTAGAGGAAACACCATATATTTT. Protein sequence: CASSTWTGRGNTIYF.

The gene calls are TRBV12-3 or TRBV12-4 and TRBJ2-5; TRBD2 might be the D (5 bases). CDR3 length equals 13 residues. Trimming removed 6 bases from V and 8 bases from J, with 16 bases in between. The CDR3 reads CASREGTSGTQYF. The CDR3 DNA sequence: TGTGCCAGCAGAGAGGGTACGAGTGGAACCCAGTACTTC.

This clonotype was seen only a few times. The rearrangement links TRBV25-1 to TRBJ1-1; 7 positions agree with TRBD1. Losses at the gene ends were 4 bases for V and 8 bases for J; bases not matched to a gene: 13. Looked up from germline, CDR1 is MGHDK and CDR2 is SYGVNS. There are 15 residues in the CDR3. CDR3 amino acids: CASSALDRDLDEAFF. The CDR3 bases are TGTGCCAGCAGTGCCCTAGACAGGGACCTTGACGAAGCTTTCTTT. The full variable domain, completed using reference TRBV25-1 and TRBJ1-1, is EADIYQTPRYLVIGTGKKITLECSQTMGHDKMYWYQQDPGMELHLIHYSYGVNSTEKGDLSSESTVSRIRTEHFPLTLESARPSHTSQYLCASSALDRDLDEAFFGQGTRLTVV.

This clonotype was recorded many times. V is TRBV13 and J is TRBJ2-2, with D unresolved. CDR3 length: 13 residues. CDR1 is PRHDT, CDR2 FYEKMQ, per germline (reference sequence). The V gene lost 4 bases and the J gene lost 4 bases, with 7 bases spanning the gap. The CDR3 is CASSWTGTGELFF. The CDR3 nucleotides read TGTGCCAGCAGCTGGACGGGCACCGGGGAGCTGTTTTTT.

The chain combines TRBV2 with TRBJ2-5; 12 bases match TRBD1. The V gene's germline CDR1 is SNHLY and CDR2 FYNNEI. With 5 bases clipped from V and 5 bases from J, the junction kept 12 bases outside the gene matches. The CDR3 runs to 17 residues. The CDR3 nucleotides read TGTGCCAGCAGTCGGAGTGGGACAGGGGGCGCTTTGGAGACCCAGTACTTC. It translates to CASSRSGTGGALETQYF.

The genes are TRBV29-1 and TRBJ2-3; D not resolved. The germline V gene has CDR1 SQVTM and CDR2 ANQGSEA. The CDR3 contains 14 residues. V was shortened by 7 bases and J by 0 bases, with 14 bases between the two germline ends. DNA of the CDR3: TGCAGCGCCGCTCCCCGACCTAGCACAGATACGCAGTATTTT. It encodes CSAAPRPSTDTQYF.

This sequence joins TRBV5-1 and TRBJ2-1; 7 nucleotides agree with TRBD2. J gave up 0 bases and V 4 bases, and 25 bases lay outside the gene matches. This CDR3 is built from 22 residues. Germline CDR1 SGHRS, CDR2 YFSETQ. This CDR3 is CASSLPRPTRDYPKSSYNEQFF. The CDR3 coding sequence is TGCGCCAGCAGCCTCCCTCGCCCTACCCGGGACTATCCAAAGAGCTCCTACAATGAGCAGTTCTTC.